This TCR beta chain was recorded in a study of blood T cells in healthy people across ages (dated by TCRdb to between 2014 and 2016). Background on the whole study: Template switching captured roughly one uniquely barcoded TCR beta cDNA molecule per two T cells in model experiments. The study measured age-related changes in TCR beta repertoire diversity using deep sequencing normalized with unique cDNA molecular identifiers. Four age groups were formed from the donors: young (average approximately 17 years), middle-aged (around 37), aged (approximately 60) and long-lived (roughly 81). Two additional independent replicas of 1 million unique cDNA reads from the same blood draw were analyzed for two donors (one aged 18 to 30 and one aged 80 or older). What the work shows at the level of the full study, not this receptor alone: Because the CMV infection status of the donors was unknown, age-related changes in expanded clonotypes may potentially have been confounded. Observed TCR beta diversity per million T cells fell roughly linearly with age, and a significant reduction was already apparent by age around 44. Because profiling used bulk unsorted PBMCs, naive and antigen-experienced compartments could not be compared conclusively. The percentage of naive T cells measured by flow cytometry correlated strongly with observed TCR beta diversity. Estimates of total diversity based on one million sequenced T cells were regarded as lower bounds and as underestimates. Compared with the aged group, the long-lived group had more naive CD4+ T cells, fewer expanded clones and increased TCR diversity, suggesting age selection.

With regard to this clonotype: Its target antigen remains unknown. Qualities for individual bases were not recorded, and no much larger clone is one base off.

Systemically healthy Caucasian individuals from Russia, some 36 in total and aged roughly 6 to 100 years, were included as donors. Each donor gave ten milliliters of peripheral blood, collected into EDTA-treated Vacutainer tubes. Ficoll-Paque density-gradient centrifugation was used to isolate PBMCs, with at least 6 million per sample. Total RNA was extracted from PBMCs with Trizol reagent, with at least 6 micrograms obtained per sample. Naive CD45RAhigh/CD27high T cell percentages were measured by flow cytometry on a PBMC aliquot from every donor. To prepare the library, 5' RACE was applied. Sequencer: Illumina HiSeq 2500. The second PCR ran for roughly 6 to 11 cycles and used a J-beta primer mix along with a sample-barcoded 5' primer. A template-switch 5' adaptor carrying 12 random nucleotides introduced a unique molecular identifier onto each TCR beta cDNA molecule. At least 2.5 million CDR3-containing paired-end reads were obtained from each sample. First-strand cDNA synthesis was performed from all RNA using the Mint cDNA synthesis kit, with priming by a TRBC-specific oligonucleotide. All cDNA was treated with uracil-DNA glycosylase and then went through a first 18-cycle PCR with the universal primers M1SS and BC2_uni_R. In the original analysis: Each sample was normalized by randomly selecting 1 million high-quality reads, each carrying a distinct molecular identifier. Instead of being binned into consensus sequences, reads with shared molecular identifiers were discarded. MiTCR, run with a Q25 quality threshold and the strictest error-elimination algorithm, handled CDR3 identification, clonotype clustering and error correction. A nonparametric unseen species model with Euler transformation was used to estimate a lower bound on total TCR beta diversity. TCRdb itself trimmed the public reads at Q25 with fastp, ran MiXCR and retained productive beta chains. When rows share a CDR3 protein, they turn into one entry using the most common DNA and genes. These V and J calls derive from TCRdb rather than the authors' analysis. A total of 750,000 to 1,000,000 distinct CDR3 sequences appear in this sample, under 35% of them only once. Jointly, the top ten make up approximately 10% of the sample.

From a lookup of the germline V gene, CDR1 and CDR2 are SGHRS and YFSETQ. V is shortened by 5 bases, J by 4 bases, and the region joining them spans 16 bases. The CDR3 starts with the cysteine, ends with the phenylalanine, and has 15 residues. CDR3 DNA is the only sequence kept; it has 45 bases, read in frame from the first base. The data also belong to a second study, concerning T cells of mothers and their children. The second study's authors report: Nine systemically healthy Caucasian individuals served as donors, namely three mothers together with their six children. cDNA synthesis consumed the entire amount of extracted RNA, loaded at approximately 1.4 ug RNA in each 15 ul reaction. In the second PCR, the M1S primer added sample barcodes and 2-4 random nucleotides. Over 9 million TCR beta CDR3 reads came from each mother, compared with approximately 3.1 million reads from each child. Thymic selection similarly shapes TCR recombination output in related and unrelated pairs, with minor effect from inherited differences. Related mother-child pairs always showed normalized repertoire overlap that was slightly higher than in unrelated mother-child pairs, though the difference was never significant. No persistent microchimeric T cell clones were detected, at a sensitivity of roughly 100 clones per million clonotypes. In the study, deep NGS was used to compare the TCR beta repertoires of mothers and children, and features distinguishing related mother-child pairs from unrelated individuals were sought. The mean age was 40 +/- 4 years for the mothers and around 11 +/- 4 years for the children. After adapters were ligated using NEBNext reagents, the libraries underwent 100+100 nt paired-end sequencing on an Illumina HiSeq 2000. To prevent cross-contamination, the mother and child libraries were prepared a month apart and were sequenced in separate runs. Between roughly 500,000 and 2,300,000 distinct TCR beta clonotypes were identified per donor. Naive TCR beta clonotypes were estimated from low-frequency clonotypes matched to each donor's FACS-determined naive share, without sorting.

Recombination linked TRBV5-1 to TRBJ2-1; a tentative D call is TRBD2 (5 bases match). The clonotype comes from a middle-aged woman in good health. Sample: blood. The CDR3 protein sequence reads: CASRPGSGRYNEQFF. The DNA sequence is given as TGCGCCAGCAGGCCAGGAAGCGGACGATACAATGAGCAGTTCTTC.